The entry that follows covers one T cell receptor (beta chain) sequence. Its specificity is unknown. The CDR3 contains 15 residues. V was shortened by 0 bases and J by 1 base, with 9 bases between the two germline ends. In germline, CDR1 is ENHRY, CDR2 SYGVKD. On the day of bone marrow donation, the related graft donor provided peripheral blood. The source of the sample is a study of T cells after posttransplantation cyclophosphamide. Study-level results: Tissue-infiltrating T cells from skin or gut overlapped little with blood T cells. TRB clonality was highly associated with recipient CMV seropositivity and reactivation. Donor CD8+ memory clones often dominated recipient blood repertoires at later times.

Clones were sequenced by immunoSEQ multiplex PCR, and TCRdb holds only the in-frame ones, with some missing. The sample includes about 7,200 clones, just under 80% of them seen just once. This sequence originates from a woman in her forties or fifties in good health and a related stem cell transplant donor. Sequences were obtained from memory CD4+ T cells sorted from blood. The genes are TRBV10-3 and TRBJ1-1, with a tentative D call TRBD1 (5 bases). The CDR3 DNA reads TGTGCCATCAGTGAGTCTAGGGGAACGAACACTGAAGCTTTCTTT. Amino acid sequence: CAISESRGTNTEAFF.